Following are 32 T cell receptor beta chains from one sample sequenced in a study of blood T cell repertoires in COVID-19. Clones were sequenced by immunoSEQ multiplex PCR, and TCRdb holds only the in-frame ones, with some missing. The sample contains hundreds of thousands of clones, roughly 86% of which appear only once. Sequencing used peripheral blood. The receptors come from a woman in her 30s with COVID-19, enrolled during active disease.

The rearrangement joins TRBV7-9 to TRBJ1-2; D unresolved. Per the germline V gene, CDR1 is SEHNR and CDR2 is FQNEAQ (reference sequence). Trimming removed 0 bases from V and 4 bases from J, with 9 bases in between. The CDR3 has 14 residues. Here the CDR3 reads CASSLAAQIYGYTF. CDR3 coding DNA: TGTGCCAGCAGCTTAGCGGCACAGATCTATGGCTACACCTTC.

The chain joins TRBV30 to TRBJ1-2, with D possibly TRBD1 on 5 matching bases. The germline V gene encodes CDR1 GTSNPN and CDR2 SVGIG (reference sequence). V was shortened by 5 bases and J by 0 bases, with 19 bases between the two germline ends. The CDR3 has 16 amino acids. CDR3 DNA: TGTGCCTGGCGGGGGGGGGTAGCCGGAGCTAACTATGGCTACACCTTC. This sequence encodes CAWRGGVAGANYGYTF.

This sequence joins TRBV9 and TRBJ2-7; no clear D. Trimming removed 0 bases at V and 2 bases at J, with 12 bases between. Germline values: CDR1 SGDLS, CDR2 YYNGEE. The length of the CDR3 is 15 residues. DNA of the CDR3: TGTGCCAGCAGCGTAGGTGCTAGTCCTACCTACGAGCAGTACTTC. This codes for CASSVGASPTYEQYF.

The gene calls are TRBV15 and TRBJ2-1; TRBD2 is a possible D gene (6 bases). Per germline, CDR1 LNHNV and CDR2 YYDKDF (reference sequence). The V and J ends lost 4 bases and 9 bases respectively, with 16 bases between them. This CDR3 is 14 amino acids long. CDR3 DNA sequence: TGTGCCACCAGCACGGGGGATAGTTGGGGTGAGCAGTTCTTC. It specifies CATSTGDSWGEQFF.

The chain carries TRBV20-1 and TRBJ1-3; 7 bases line up with TRBD1. The V gene's germline CDR1 is DFQATT and CDR2 SNEGSKA (reference sequence). This CDR3 spans 13 amino acids. V gave up 3 bases and J gave up 4 bases; unmatched junction bases: 3. CDR3 region: CSASKTGGNTIYF. The CDR3, as DNA: TGCAGTGCTAGTAAGACAGGGGGAAACACCATATATTTT.

The V and J genes are TRBV7-2 and TRBJ1-2; perhaps TRBD1 as D (6 bases). Germline assignment: CDR1 SGHTA and CDR2 FQGNSA. The V gene lost 0 bases and the J gene lost 4 bases, with 12 bases spanning the gap. The CDR3 runs to 15 residues. Here the CDR3 DNA reads TGTGCCAGCAGCTTAGCATTCCCAGGGGCCTATGGCTACACCTTC. This sequence encodes CASSLAFPGAYGYTF. The full variable domain, rest sourced from reference TRBV7-2 and TRBJ1-2, is GAGVSQSPSNKVTEKGKDVELRCDPISGHTALYWYRQSLGQGLEFLIYFQGNSAPDKSGLPSDRFSAERTGGSVSTLTIQRTQQEDSAVYLCASSLAFPGAYGYTFGSGTRLTVV.

V and J are TRBV4-1 and TRBJ1-2; D is ambiguous. The CDR3 has 12 residues. Trimming cost V 1 base and J 7 bases, with 7 bases left between them. CDR1 is MGHRA and CDR2 is YSYEKL in the germline V gene. CDR3 sequence (DNA): TGCGCCAGCAGCCAAGGTCCCGGTGGCTACACCTTC. Translation: CASSQGPGGYTF.

The chain joins TRBV6-2 or TRBV6-3 to TRBJ2-7; 7 bases map to TRBD1. Germline CDR1 MNHEY, CDR2 SVGEGT. The CDR3 runs to 12 residues. V trimming: 6 bases; J trimming: 4 bases; junction bases outside the gene matches: 3. This chain's CDR3 is CASSPDRYEQYF. DNA of the CDR3: TGTGCCAGCAGCCCGGACAGGTACGAGCAGTACTTC.

The CDR3 protein is CASSPGSREQFF. CDR3 nucleotide sequence: TGTGCCAGCTCACCTGGATCTAGGGAGCAGTTCTTC. V is TRBV18 and J is TRBJ2-1; no reliable D call. Trimming removed 3 bases at V and 10 bases at J, with 10 bases between. The CDR3 loop spans 12 amino acids. Germline CDR1 is KGHSH and CDR2 is LQKENI.

The CDR3: CASSQDTSSYNEQFF. In nucleotides, the CDR3 is TGTGCCAGCAGCCAAGATACAAGCTCCTACAATGAGCAGTTCTTC. The V and J genes are TRBV4-2 and TRBJ2-1; no reliable D call. The V end lost 0 bases, the J end lost 0 bases, and 6 bases lay between the germline ends. The CDR3 spans 15 residues. Looked up from germline, CDR1 is LGHNA and CDR2 is YNFKEQ.

The chain joins TRBV3-1 (or the pseudogene TRBV3-2) to TRBJ1-1; D is possibly TRBD1 (6 bases). This CDR3 has 18 residues. Per germline, CDR1 LGHDT and CDR2 YNNKEL (reference sequence). Trimming took off 0 bases at V and 0 bases at J, with 17 bases between the two ends. CDR3 sequence: CASSQDSIRTDMNTEAFF. DNA for the CDR3: TGTGCCAGCAGCCAAGATAGTATACGGACAGATATGAACACTGAAGCTTTCTTT.

V and J are TRBV4-1 and TRBJ1-4; D is ambiguous. V lost 2 bases, J lost 4 bases, and 17 bases lay in between. From germline, CDR1 is MGHRA and CDR2 YSYEKL. CDR3 size: 17 residues. CDR3 nucleotides: TGCGCCAGCAGCCAAATTCCGGGGAGCCAGGTTAATGAAAAACTGTTTTTT. This sequence encodes CASSQIPGSQVNEKLFF.

The chain couples TRBV5-5 to TRBJ1-4, with unresolved D. V was cut by 6 bases and J by 8 bases, with 14 bases left in between. Germline V lookup: CDR1 SGHKS, CDR2 YYEKEE (reference sequence). CDR3 length equals 13 residues. The CDR3 region is CASTRRAGEKLFF. The CDR3, as DNA: TGTGCCAGCACTCGGCGGGCCGGGGAAAAACTGTTTTTT.

The V gene is TRBV2, the J gene TRBJ2-7, with 9 bases aligning to TRBD1. J was trimmed by 7 bases and V by 1 base; bases with no gene match: 8. Germline-derived CDR1 and CDR2 are SNHLY and FYNNEI. The CDR3 runs to 15 residues. The CDR3 protein is CASSEEDRGPWEQYF. The CDR3 DNA is TGTGCCAGCAGTGAAGAGGACAGGGGCCCCTGGGAGCAGTACTTC.

Written as DNA, the CDR3 is TGTGCCAGCTCCCCTGTCAGGGATGGGACTGAAGCTTTCTTT. This codes for CASSPVRDGTEAFF. V is TRBV18 and J is TRBJ1-1; weak D call: TRBD1 (5 bases). Trimming left V 6 bases short and J 5 bases short, with 16 bases between. The CDR3 runs 14 residues. Germline loops: CDR1 KGHSH, CDR2 LQKENI. The variable domain in full, with the rest retrieved from reference TRBV18 and TRBJ1-1, is NAGVMQNPRHLVRRRGQEARLRCSPMKGHSHVYWYRQLPEEGLKFMVYLQKENIIDESGMPKERFSAEFPKEGPSILRIQQVVRGDSAAYFCASSPVRDGTEAFFGQGTRLTVV.

V usage is TRBV4-3 and J usage is TRBJ2-5, with D possibly being TRBD1 (7 bases). The CDR3 consists of 15 residues. V lost 2 bases and J 4 bases, leaving 14 bases between the germline ends. Germline loops: CDR1 LGHNA, CDR2 YSLEER. The CDR3 spells CASSQQEGAAETQYF. The CDR3 DNA is TGCGCCAGCAGCCAACAGGAGGGGGCCGCAGAGACCCAGTACTTC.

The CDR3 protein is CASSPFTDTQYF. The CDR3 DNA reads TGTGCCAGCAGTCCTTTCACAGATACGCAGTATTTT. The rearrangement links TRBV2 to TRBJ2-3; D is uncertain. This CDR3 region has 12 residues. The germline gives CDR1 SNHLY, CDR2 FYNNEI. V lost 5 bases to trimming and J lost 2 bases, with 5 bases between them.

The V gene is TRBV27, the J gene TRBJ2-3; maybe TRBD1 (6 bases). Germline CDR1 reads MNHEY; CDR2 reads SMNVEV (reference sequence). The ends were cut back, 3 bases at V and 3 bases at J, with 7 bases in the middle. The CDR3 has 13 residues. CDR3 DNA sequence: TGTGCCAGCAGTTTCGGACAGACAGATACGCAGTATTTT. This gives the protein CASSFGQTDTQYF.

V and J are TRBV2 and TRBJ2-1; D is possibly TRBD1 (6 bases). Germline V gene data show CDR1 as SNHLY and CDR2 as FYNNEI. V was pared by 4 bases and J by 2 bases, with 15 bases between. The CDR3 runs to 16 residues. The CDR3 loop reads CASSATLGQTYNEQFF. The CDR3 DNA follows: TGTGCCAGCAGTGCAACACTAGGACAGACCTACAATGAGCAGTTCTTC.

The V gene is TRBV29-1, the J gene TRBJ1-2, with no clear D. V lost 4 bases to trimming and J lost 7 bases, with 10 bases between them. Germline V gives CDR1 SQVTM, CDR2 ANQGSEA. CDR3 size: 11 residues. CDR3 region: CSVAVRGGYTF. Here the CDR3 DNA reads TGCAGCGTTGCCGTACGCGGTGGCTACACCTTC. Variable domain in full (rest from reference TRBV29-1 and TRBJ1-2): SAVISQKPSRDICQRGTSLTIQCQVDSQVTMMFWYRQQPGQSLTLIATANQGSEATYESGFVIDKFPISRPNLTFSTLTVSNMSPEDSSIYLCSVAVRGGYTFGSGTRLTVV.

The V call is TRBV6-5, the J call TRBJ2-3, with TRBD1 matching 9 bases. This CDR3 region has 15 residues. Germline V gene data show CDR1 as MNHEY and CDR2 as SVGAGI. Trimming cost V 6 bases and J 2 bases; bases outside gene matches: 6. The CDR3 spells CASSTTGGITDTQYF. CDR3 nucleotides: TGTGCCAGCAGCACAACAGGGGGCATCACAGATACGCAGTATTTT.

The V and J genes are TRBV7-3 and TRBJ2-3; D is perhaps TRBD1 (6 bases). The CDR3 consists of 14 residues. Trimming shortened V by 5 bases and J by 5 bases, and 14 bases separated the two germline ends. Germline CDR1 is SGHTA and CDR2 is FQGTGA. The CDR3 protein is CASSPGLQGDTQYF. The CDR3 DNA follows: TGTGCCAGCAGCCCCGGGTTACAGGGAGATACGCAGTATTTT.

The V gene is TRBV7-2, the J gene TRBJ2-5, with D possibly matching TRBD1 (6 bases). V was cut by 5 bases and J by 5 bases, with 9 bases left in between. CDR3 length: 12 residues. The V gene's germline CDR1 is SGHTA and CDR2 FQGNSA. This chain's CDR3 is CASSIQGETQYF. The CDR3 DNA reads as TGTGCCAGCAGCATCCAGGGGGAGACCCAGTACTTC.

A single count supports this clone. The genes are TRBV5-3 and TRBJ2-6; maybe TRBD1 (6 bases). TRBV5-3 is an ORF, and what it does is uncertain. The CDR3 is 16 amino acids. V gave up 4 bases and J gave up 3 bases, with 14 bases separating them. CDR3 protein: CARSLNDRRGANVLTF. Written as DNA, the CDR3 is TGTGCCAGAAGCCTTAATGACAGGCGTGGGGCCAACGTCCTGACTTTC.

V gene TRBV6-4 combines with J gene TRBJ2-2; D gene ambiguous. This CDR3 region has 13 residues. The germline V gene has CDR1 MRHNA and CDR2 SNTAGT. The germline V and J ends were trimmed by 3 bases and 6 bases, with 8 bases remaining between them. The CDR3 loop reads CASSDVEAGELFF. In nucleotides, the CDR3 is TGTGCCAGCAGTGATGTCGAGGCCGGGGAGCTGTTTTTT.

This chain joins TRBV2 and TRBJ1-2, with TRBD1 as a possible D gene (6 bases). Germline V CDR1 and CDR2: SNHLY, FYNNEI. Trimming left V 6 bases short and J 8 bases short, with 22 bases between. The CDR3 is 15 residues long. CDR3 coding DNA: TGTGCCAGCAGCATCGTCACAACAGGGCAGGGAGGCTACACCTTC. Its protein is CASSIVTTGQGGYTF.

The chain combines TRBV28 with TRBJ1-4; D not certain. The CDR3 is 12 residues long. Trimming took off 7 bases at V and 5 bases at J, with 8 bases between the two ends. Germline CDR1 and CDR2: MDHEN and SYDVKM. The CDR3 sequence is CASKRRNEKLFF. CDR3 in DNA: TGTGCCAGCAAGAGGAGAAATGAAAAACTGTTTTTT. The full variable domain, completed using reference TRBV28 and TRBJ1-4, is DVKVTQSSRYLVKRTGEKVFLECVQDMDHENMFWYRQDPGLGLRLIYFSYDVKMKEKGDIPEGYSVSREKKERFSLILESASTNQTSMYLCASKRRNEKLFFGSGTQLSVL.

The chain is built from TRBV13 and TRBJ2-1; D may be TRBD2 (5 bases). This CDR3 is 15 amino acids long. V was trimmed by 5 bases and J by 3 bases, leaving 14 bases between them. Per germline, CDR1 PRHDT and CDR2 FYEKMQ (reference sequence). DNA of the CDR3: TGTGCCAGCAGCCGCGCTAGCAGTGGCTACAATGAGCAGTTCTTC. Amino acids: CASSRASSGYNEQFF.

DNA of the CDR3: TGCGCCAGCAGTGGTAGTGACAGGGGAATTACTGAAGCTTTCTTT. Residues: CASSGSDRGITEAFF. The J gene is TRBJ1-1, the V gene TRBV10-2, with 8 bases matching TRBD1. The CDR3 has 15 residues. J was trimmed by 5 bases and V by 4 bases; bases with no gene match: 9. Germline V gene lookup returns CDR1 WSHSY and CDR2 SAAADI.

CDR3 residues: CASSTLAGVTIHF. CDR3 in DNA: TGTGCCAGCAGTACACTTGCGGGAGTCACGATCCACTTT. The chain uses TRBV28 and TRBJ1-6; D uncertain. Between the trimmed V and J ends, which lost 5 bases and 17 bases, there was a span of 19 bases. Germline V gene data show CDR1 as MDHEN and CDR2 as SYDVKM. This CDR3 is 13 amino acids long.

The CDR3 loop is CASSGAQGGEQFF. The CDR3 nucleotides are TGTGCCAGCAGTGGGGCCCAGGGGGGTGAGCAGTTCTTC. The chain links TRBV2 to TRBJ2-1; TRBD1 might be the D (7 bases). Germline lookup yields CDR1 SNHLY and CDR2 FYNNEI. The CDR3 totals 13 residues. V lost 4 bases and J 9 bases, leaving 13 bases between the germline ends. The entire variable domain, with the rest obtained from reference TRBV2 and TRBJ2-1, is as follows: EPEVTQTPSHQVTQMGQEVILRCVPISNHLYFYWYRQILGQKVEFLVSFYNNEISEKSEIFDDQFSVERPDGSNFTLKIRSTKLEDSAMYFCASSGAQGGEQFFGPGTRLTVL.

This clone has only one observation. The rearrangement links TRBV6-5 to TRBJ2-7; no firm D call. The CDR3 loop spans 15 amino acids. V lost 0 bases to trimming and J lost 0 bases, with 9 bases between them. Germline V gene sequence: CDR1 MNHEY, CDR2 SVGAGI. The CDR3 region is CASSYSRHGSYEQYF. The CDR3 DNA is TGTGCCAGCAGTTACTCGAGGCATGGCTCCTACGAGCAGTACTTC.